This TCR beta chain comes out of a study of human T cells and chemical hapten exposure. The CDR3 spans 15 residues. CDR1 and CDR2 (germline): SGHDT, YYEEEE. J gave up 3 bases and V 3 bases, and 5 bases lay outside the gene matches. As for time point: patch test 1, 2 weeks after DPC sensitization. The treatment is: therapeutic diphenylcyclopropenone sensitization with weekly scalp DPC. General study results and limits: Expanded TCR sets contained significantly more large CDR3 similarity clusters than controls.

Per the original data handling: Individual samples carried between about 23,224 and 750,000 TCRs, with 95,638 as the median. TCRdb recomputed calls from the RACE reads with MiXCR, one row per CDR3 protein. V and J calls and clone size were set by TCRdb, not the authors. The repertoire holds around 380,000 distinct CDR3 sequences, around 4.8% seen once, with about 2.1% in the top ten. Worth noting for this clonotype: Its antigen is unknown.

V gene TRBV5-6 combines with J gene TRBJ1-1; 10 nucleotides agree with TRBD1. The specimen comprised whole blood, sampled in connection with sensitization to the hapten diphenylcyclopropenone (DPC). The TCR originated in a woman in her fifties or sixties with alopecia areata. Some clones in this sample may be carry-over from other donors' samples. The CDR3 coding sequence is TGTGCCAGCAGCTCCGTAGGGACAGGGGACACTGAAGCTTTCTTT. Encoded protein: CASSSVGTGDTEAFF.